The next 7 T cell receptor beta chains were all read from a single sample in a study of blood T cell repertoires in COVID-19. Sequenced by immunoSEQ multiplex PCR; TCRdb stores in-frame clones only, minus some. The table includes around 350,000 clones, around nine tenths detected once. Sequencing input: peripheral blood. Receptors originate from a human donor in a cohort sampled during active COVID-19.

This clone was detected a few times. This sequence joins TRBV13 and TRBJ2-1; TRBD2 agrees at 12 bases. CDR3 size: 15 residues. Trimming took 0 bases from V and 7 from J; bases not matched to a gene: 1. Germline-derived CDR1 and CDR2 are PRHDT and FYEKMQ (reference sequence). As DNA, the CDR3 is TGTGCCAGCAGCTTAGGACTAGCGGGAGGAAATGAGCAGTTCTTC. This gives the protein CASSLGLAGGNEQFF.

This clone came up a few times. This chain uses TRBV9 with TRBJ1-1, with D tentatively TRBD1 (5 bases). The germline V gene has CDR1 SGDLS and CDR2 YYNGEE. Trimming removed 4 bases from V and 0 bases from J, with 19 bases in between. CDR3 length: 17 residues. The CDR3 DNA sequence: TGTGCCAGCAGCTCCGACCGGACACTTGACATGAACACTGAAGCTTTCTTT. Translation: CASSSDRTLDMNTEAFF.

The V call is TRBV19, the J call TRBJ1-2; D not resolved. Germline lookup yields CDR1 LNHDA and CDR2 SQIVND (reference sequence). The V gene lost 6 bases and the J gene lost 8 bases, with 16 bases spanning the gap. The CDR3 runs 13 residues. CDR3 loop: CASRPREGAGYTF. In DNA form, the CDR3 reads TGTGCCAGTAGACCTCGGGAGGGAGCAGGCTACACCTTC.

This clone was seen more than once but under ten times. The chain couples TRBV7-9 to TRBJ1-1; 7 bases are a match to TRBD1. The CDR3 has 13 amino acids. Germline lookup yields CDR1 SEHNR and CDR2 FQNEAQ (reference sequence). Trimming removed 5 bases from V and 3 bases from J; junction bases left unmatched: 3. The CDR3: CASSLGQHTEAFF. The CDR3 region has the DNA TGTGCCAGCAGCCTGGGACAGCACACTGAAGCTTTCTTT.

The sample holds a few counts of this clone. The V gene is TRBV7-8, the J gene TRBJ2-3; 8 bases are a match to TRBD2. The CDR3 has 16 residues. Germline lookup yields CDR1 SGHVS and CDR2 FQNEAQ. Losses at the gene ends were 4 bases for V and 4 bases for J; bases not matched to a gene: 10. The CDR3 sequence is CASSSPTSVFSDTQYF. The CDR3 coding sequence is TGTGCCAGCAGCTCCCCGACTAGCGTCTTTTCAGATACGCAGTATTTT.

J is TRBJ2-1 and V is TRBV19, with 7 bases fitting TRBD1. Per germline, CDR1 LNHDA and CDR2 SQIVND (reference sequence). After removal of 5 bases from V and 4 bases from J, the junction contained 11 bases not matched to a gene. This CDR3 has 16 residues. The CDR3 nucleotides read TGTGCCAGTAGTTCGCCCCCGGGACAGACTTACAATGAGCAGTTCTTC. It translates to CASSSPPGQTYNEQFF.

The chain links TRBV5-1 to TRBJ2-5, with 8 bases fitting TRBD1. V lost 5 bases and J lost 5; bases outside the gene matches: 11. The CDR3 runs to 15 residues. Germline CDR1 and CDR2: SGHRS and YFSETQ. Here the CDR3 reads CASSLDGQGGETQYF. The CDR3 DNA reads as TGCGCCAGCAGTCTGGACGGACAGGGCGGGGAGACCCAGTACTTC.